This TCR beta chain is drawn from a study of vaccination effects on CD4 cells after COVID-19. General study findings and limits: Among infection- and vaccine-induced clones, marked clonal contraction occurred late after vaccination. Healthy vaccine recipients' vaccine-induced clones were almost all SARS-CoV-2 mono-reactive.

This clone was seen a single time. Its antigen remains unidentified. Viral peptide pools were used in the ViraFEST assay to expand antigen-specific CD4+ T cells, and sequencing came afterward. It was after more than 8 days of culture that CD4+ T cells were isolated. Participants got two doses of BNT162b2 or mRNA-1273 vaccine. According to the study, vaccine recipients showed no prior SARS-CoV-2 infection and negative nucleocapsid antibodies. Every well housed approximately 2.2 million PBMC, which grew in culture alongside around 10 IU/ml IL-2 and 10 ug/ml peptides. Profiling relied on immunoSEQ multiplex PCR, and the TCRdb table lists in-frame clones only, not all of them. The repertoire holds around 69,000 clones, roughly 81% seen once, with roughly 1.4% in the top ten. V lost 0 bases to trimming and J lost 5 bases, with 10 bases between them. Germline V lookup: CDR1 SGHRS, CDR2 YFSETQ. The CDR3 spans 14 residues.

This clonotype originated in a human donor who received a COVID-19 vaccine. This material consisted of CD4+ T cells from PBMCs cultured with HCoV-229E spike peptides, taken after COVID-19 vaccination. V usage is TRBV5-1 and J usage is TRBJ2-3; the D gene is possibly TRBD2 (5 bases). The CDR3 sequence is CASSLEPGLDTQYF. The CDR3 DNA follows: TGCGCCAGCAGCTTGGAACCGGGGTTAGATACGCAGTATTTT.